The entry below describes one TCR beta chain. What it binds is not known. The entry originates in a study of T cell repertoires in cytomegalovirus infection. Findings of the study overall: HLA-C-restricted CMV-specific TCR beta clonotypes were dominant in the ex vivo response.

The CDR3 is made up of 18 amino acids. The V gene end was trimmed by 2 bases and the J gene end by 0 bases; junction bases not matched to a gene: 9. Germline CDR1 SGHRS, CDR2 YFSETQ. Each CDR3 protein gets one entry after TCRdb re-called the reads with MiXCR. The sample carries some 500,000 distinct CDR3 sequences, about 39% recorded once. The clonotype was recovered from a human donor in good health (CMV status not recorded). Some clones in this sample may be carry-over from other donors' samples. V usage is TRBV5-1 and J usage is TRBJ2-7, with 12 nucleotides matching TRBD2. The sample was cultured PBMCs, taken from culture after CMV antigen stimulation. The CDR3 sequence: CASSFRLAGAERSYEQYF. CDR3 coding DNA: TGCGCCAGCAGCTTCCGACTAGCGGGAGCCGAGCGCTCCTACGAGCAGTACTTC.